This T cell receptor (beta chain) was documented in a study of OX40 agonist ivuxolimab in advanced cancers. Produced via immunoSEQ multiplex PCR; TCRdb's table is partial and in-frame only. The sample includes approximately 18,000 clones, around 80% of them seen just once. The CDR3 sequence is 15 residues long. Germline V gene sequence: CDR1 MNHEY, CDR2 SMNVEV (reference sequence). V lost 1 base and J lost 7; bases outside the gene matches: 3. This TCR came from an adult with an advanced solid tumor such as melanoma, head and neck, liver or kidney cancer. J is TRBJ2-2 and V is TRBV27, with 10 bases aligning to TRBD2. The sequencing used CD4+ or CD8+ T cells sorted from blood, collected in a trial of the OX40 agonist ivuxolimab. This CDR3 reads CASSLWASGGGELFF. CDR3 DNA: TGTGCCAGCAGTTTATGGGCTAGCGGGGGCGGGGAGCTGTTTTTT.